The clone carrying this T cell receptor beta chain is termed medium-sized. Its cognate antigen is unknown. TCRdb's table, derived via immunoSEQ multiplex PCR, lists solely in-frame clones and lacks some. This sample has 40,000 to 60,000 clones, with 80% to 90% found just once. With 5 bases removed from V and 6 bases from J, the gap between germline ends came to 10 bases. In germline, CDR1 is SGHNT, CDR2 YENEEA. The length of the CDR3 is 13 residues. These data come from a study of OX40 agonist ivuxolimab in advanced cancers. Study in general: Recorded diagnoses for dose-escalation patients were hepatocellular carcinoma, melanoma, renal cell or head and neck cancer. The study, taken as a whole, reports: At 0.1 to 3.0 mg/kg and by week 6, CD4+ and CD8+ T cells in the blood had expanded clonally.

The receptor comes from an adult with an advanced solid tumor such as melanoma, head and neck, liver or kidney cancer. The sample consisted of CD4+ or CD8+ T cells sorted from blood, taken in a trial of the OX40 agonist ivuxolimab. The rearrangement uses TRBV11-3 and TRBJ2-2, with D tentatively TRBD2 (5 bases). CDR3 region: CASSQRDPGELFF. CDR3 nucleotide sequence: TGTGCCAGCAGCCAACGGGATCCCGGGGAGCTGTTTTTT.